This entry describes one T cell receptor (beta chain). Repertoires were generated with immunoSEQ multiplex PCR, while TCRdb's copy carries only in-frame clones and drops some. The sample lists roughly 70,000 clones; more than 65% were seen once. This sample stems from a study of blood T cell repertoires in COVID-19. The CDR3 is 14 amino acids. Germline V gene data show CDR1 as LNHDA and CDR2 as SQIVND (reference sequence). The ends were cut back, 2 bases at V and 4 bases at J, with 9 bases in the middle. The specimen was peripheral blood. The sequence was collected from a woman in her sixties with acute or convalescent COVID-19. V and J are TRBV19 and TRBJ1-5, with D unclear. The CDR3, as DNA: TGTGCCAGTAGTATAACAGCTACTAATCAGCCCCAGCATTTT. This translates into CASSITATNQPQHF.